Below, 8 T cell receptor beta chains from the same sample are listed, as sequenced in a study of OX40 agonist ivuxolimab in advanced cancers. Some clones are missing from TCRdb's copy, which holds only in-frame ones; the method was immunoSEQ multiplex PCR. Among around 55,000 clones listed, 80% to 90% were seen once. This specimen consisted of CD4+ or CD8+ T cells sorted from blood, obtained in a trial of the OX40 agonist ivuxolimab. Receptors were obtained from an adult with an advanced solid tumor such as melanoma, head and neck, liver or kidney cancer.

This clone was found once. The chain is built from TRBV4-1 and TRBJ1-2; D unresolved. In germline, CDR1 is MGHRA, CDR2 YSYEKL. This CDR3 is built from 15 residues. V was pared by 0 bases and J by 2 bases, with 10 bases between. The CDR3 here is CASSQERMVNYGYTF. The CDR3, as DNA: TGCGCCAGCAGCCAAGAAAGAATGGTGAACTATGGCTACACCTTC.

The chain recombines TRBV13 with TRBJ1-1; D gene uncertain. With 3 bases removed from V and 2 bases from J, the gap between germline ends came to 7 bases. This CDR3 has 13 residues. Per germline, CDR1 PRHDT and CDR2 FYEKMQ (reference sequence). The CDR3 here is CASSLSPNTEAFF. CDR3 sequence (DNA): TGTGCCAGCAGCTTGTCACCTAACACTGAAGCTTTCTTT.

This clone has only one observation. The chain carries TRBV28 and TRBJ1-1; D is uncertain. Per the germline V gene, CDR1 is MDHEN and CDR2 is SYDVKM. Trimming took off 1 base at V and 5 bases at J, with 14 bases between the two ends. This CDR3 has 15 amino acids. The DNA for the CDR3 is TGTGCCAGCAGTTTATTCCCCTCCCGGAGGACTGAAGCTTTCTTT. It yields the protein CASSLFPSRRTEAFF.

Written as DNA, the CDR3 is TGTGCCTGGAGTGTTTCTGTCCGGACCCAGCAGTTCTTC. Residues: CAWSVSVRTQQFF. The gene calls are TRBV30 and TRBJ2-1; D gene ambiguous. Trimming shortened V by 0 bases and J by 11 bases, and 14 bases separated the two germline ends. CDR3 length: 13 residues. The germline CDR1 and CDR2 sequences are GTSNPN and SVGIG (reference sequence).

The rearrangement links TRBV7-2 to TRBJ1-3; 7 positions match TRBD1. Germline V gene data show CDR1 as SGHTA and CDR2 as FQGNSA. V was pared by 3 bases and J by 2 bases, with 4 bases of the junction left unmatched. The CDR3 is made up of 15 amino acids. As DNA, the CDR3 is TGTGCCAGCAGCTTCGGGACAGTGGCTGGAAACACCATATATTTT. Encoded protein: CASSFGTVAGNTIYF.

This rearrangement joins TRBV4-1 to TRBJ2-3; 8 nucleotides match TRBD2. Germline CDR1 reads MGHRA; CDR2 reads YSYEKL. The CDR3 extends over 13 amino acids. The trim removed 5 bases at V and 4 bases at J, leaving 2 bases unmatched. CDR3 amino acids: CASSRAGADTQYF. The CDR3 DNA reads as TGCGCCAGCAGCAGAGCGGGAGCAGATACGCAGTATTTT.

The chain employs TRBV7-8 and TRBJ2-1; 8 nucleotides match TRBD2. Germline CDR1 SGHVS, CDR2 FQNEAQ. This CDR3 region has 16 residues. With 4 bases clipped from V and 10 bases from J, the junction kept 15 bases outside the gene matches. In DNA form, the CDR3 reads TGTGCCAGCAGCTCTCGGGGGGGGGCTACACACAGAGAGCAGTTCTTC. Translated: CASSSRGGATHREQFF.

The CDR3 here is CASSPITSSGEQFF. The CDR3 region has the DNA TGTGCCAGTAGTCCGATAACCTCCAGTGGAGAGCAGTTCTTC. This chain uses TRBV19 with TRBJ2-1; no reliable D call. CDR1 is LNHDA and CDR2 is SQIVND in the germline V gene (reference sequence). This CDR3 region has 14 residues. The germline V and J ends were trimmed by 5 bases and 10 bases, with 18 bases remaining between them. Full variable domain (remainder filled in from reference TRBV19 and TRBJ2-1): DGGITQSPKYLFRKEGQNVTLSCEQNLNHDAMYWYRQDPGQGLRLIYYSQIVNDFQKGDIAEGYSVSREKKESFPLTVTSAQKNPTAFYLCASSPITSSGEQFFGPGTRLTVL.